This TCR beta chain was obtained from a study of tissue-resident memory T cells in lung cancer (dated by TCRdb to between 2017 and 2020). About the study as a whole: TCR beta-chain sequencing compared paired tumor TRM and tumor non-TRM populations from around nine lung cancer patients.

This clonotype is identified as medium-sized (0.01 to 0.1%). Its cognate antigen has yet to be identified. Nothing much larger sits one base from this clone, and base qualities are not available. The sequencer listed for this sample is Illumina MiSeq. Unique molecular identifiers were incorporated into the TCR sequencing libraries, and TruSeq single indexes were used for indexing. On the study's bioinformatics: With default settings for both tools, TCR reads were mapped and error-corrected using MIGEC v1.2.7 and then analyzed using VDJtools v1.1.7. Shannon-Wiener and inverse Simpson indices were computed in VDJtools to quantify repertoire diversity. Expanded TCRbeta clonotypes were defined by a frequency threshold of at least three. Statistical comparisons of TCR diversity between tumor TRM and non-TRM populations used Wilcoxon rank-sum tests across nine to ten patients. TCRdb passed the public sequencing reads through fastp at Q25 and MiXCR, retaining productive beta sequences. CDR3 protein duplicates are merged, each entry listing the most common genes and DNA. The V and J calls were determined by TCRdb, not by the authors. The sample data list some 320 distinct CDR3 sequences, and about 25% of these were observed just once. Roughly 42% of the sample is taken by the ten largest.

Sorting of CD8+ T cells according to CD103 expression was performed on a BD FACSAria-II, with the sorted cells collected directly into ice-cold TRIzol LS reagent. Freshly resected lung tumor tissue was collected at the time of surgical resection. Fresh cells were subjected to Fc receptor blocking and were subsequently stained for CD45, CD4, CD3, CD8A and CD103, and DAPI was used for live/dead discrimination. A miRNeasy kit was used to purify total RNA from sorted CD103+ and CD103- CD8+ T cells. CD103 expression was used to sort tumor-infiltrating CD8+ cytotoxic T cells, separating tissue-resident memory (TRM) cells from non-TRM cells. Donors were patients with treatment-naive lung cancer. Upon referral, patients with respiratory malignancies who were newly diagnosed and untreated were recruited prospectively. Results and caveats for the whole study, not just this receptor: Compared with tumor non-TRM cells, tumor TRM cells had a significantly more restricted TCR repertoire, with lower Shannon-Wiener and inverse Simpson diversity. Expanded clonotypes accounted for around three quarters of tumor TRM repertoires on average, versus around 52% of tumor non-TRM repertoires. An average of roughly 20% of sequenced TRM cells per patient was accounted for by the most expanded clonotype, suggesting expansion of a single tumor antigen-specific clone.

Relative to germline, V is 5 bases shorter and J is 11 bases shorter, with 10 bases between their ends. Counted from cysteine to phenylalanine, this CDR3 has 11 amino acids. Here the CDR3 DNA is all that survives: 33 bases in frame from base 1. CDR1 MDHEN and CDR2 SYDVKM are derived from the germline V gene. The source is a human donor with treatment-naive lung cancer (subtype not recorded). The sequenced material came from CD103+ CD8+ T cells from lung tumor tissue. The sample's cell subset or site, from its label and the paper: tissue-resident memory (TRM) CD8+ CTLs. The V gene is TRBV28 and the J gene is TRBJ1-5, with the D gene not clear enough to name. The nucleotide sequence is TGTGCCAGCAGTCCCGACACGGCCCAGCATTTT. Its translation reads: CASSPDTAQHF.